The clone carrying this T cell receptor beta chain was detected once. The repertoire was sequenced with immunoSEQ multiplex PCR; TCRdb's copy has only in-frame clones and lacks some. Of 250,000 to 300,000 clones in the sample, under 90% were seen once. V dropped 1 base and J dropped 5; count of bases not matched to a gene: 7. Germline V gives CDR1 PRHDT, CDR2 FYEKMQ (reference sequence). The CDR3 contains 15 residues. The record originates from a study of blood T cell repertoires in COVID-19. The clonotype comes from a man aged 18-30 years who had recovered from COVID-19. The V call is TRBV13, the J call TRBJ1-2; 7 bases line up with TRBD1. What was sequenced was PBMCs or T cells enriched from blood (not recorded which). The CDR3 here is CASSLAQGFGYGYTF. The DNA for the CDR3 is TGTGCCAGCAGCTTAGCACAGGGGTTTGGTTATGGCTACACCTTC. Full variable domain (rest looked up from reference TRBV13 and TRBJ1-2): AAGVIQSPRHLIKEKRETATLKCYPIPRHDTVYWYQQGPGQDPQFLISFYEKMQSDKGSIPDRFSAQQFSDYHSELNMSSLELGDSALYFCASSLAQGFGYGYTFGSGTRLTVV.